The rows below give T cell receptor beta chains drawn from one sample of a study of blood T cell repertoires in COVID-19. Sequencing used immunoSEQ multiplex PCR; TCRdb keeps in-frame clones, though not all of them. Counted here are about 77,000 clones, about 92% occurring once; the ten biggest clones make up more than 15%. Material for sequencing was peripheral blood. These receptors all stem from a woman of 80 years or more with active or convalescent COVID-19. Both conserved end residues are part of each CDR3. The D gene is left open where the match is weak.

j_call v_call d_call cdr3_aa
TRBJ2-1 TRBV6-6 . CASSLRGPYNEQFF
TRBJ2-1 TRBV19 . CASSTTQTPIPAYNEQFF
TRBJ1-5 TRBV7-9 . CASSLFKPSLNQPQHF
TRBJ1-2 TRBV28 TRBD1 CASSFSVPTGEGGYTF
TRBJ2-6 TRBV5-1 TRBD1 CASSLAGRQGFSGANVLTF
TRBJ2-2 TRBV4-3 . CASSQEMVGGITGELFF
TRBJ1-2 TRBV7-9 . CASSSLAGQGYTF
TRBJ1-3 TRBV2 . CASSVSGAGNTIYF
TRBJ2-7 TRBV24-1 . CATSDPRAGYEQYF
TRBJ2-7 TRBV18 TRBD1 CASSTLPGQISYEQYF
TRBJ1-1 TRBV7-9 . CASSSYREKNTEAFF
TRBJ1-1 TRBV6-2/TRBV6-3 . CASSYLFITEAFF
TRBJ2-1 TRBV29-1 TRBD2 CSVELGGVNEQFF
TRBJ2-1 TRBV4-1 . CASSQVRGSEQFF
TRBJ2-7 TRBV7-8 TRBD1 CASSHRQGAVLGEQYF
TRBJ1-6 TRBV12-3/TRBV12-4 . CASSSGRPLHF
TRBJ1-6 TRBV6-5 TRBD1 CASIQKGAGLSPLHF
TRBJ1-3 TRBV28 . CASSLVGRPISGNTIYF
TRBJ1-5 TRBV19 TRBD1 CASSIKGQAPNQPQHF
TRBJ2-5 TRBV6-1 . CASSEVYGETQYF
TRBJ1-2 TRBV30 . CAWSVNGGYGYTF
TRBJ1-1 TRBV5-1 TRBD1 CASSWAQGAPGEAFF
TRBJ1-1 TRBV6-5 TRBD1 CASSQGQWSTEAFF
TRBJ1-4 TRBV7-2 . CASSYIRGFNEKLFF
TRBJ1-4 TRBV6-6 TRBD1 CASSYSGTVEKLFF
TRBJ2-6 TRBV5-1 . CASTLEPGVGANVLTF
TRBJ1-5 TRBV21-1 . CASRECQPQHF
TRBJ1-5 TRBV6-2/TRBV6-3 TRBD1 CASSSTGLNQPQHF
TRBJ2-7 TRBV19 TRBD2 CASSAYGTSGSYEQYF
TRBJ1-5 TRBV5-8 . CASSPGQFYQPQHF
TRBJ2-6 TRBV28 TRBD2 CASSQWRVGTSGGNGANVLTF
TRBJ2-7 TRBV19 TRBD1 CALRQGDRGSYEQYF
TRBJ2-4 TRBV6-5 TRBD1 CASSSLRDSQNIQYF
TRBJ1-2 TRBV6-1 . CASSEWGGGYTF
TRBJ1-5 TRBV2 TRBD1 CASSADRGNQPQHF
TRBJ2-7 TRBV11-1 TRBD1 CASRATGGAGYEQYF
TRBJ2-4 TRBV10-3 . CATEKSGENIQYF
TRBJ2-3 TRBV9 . CASSVGSRGDTQYF
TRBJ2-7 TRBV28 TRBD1 CASTLGGQYEQYF
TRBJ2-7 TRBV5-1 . CASSHPDRNSYEQYF
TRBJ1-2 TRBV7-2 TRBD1 CASSKKTGGSYGYTF
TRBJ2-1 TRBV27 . CASSIWGGGGYNEQFF
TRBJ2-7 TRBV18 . CASSSKPPPSYEQYF
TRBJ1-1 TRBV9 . CASSAAGLMNTEAFF
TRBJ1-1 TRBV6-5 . CASSFQGTDTEAFF
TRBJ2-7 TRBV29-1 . CSVGSPAEQYF
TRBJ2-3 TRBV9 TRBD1 CASSRGQGGTDTQYF